This TCR beta chain derives from a study of CXCR3-negative and CXCR3-positive naive CD8 T cells. Findings and limits, study-wide: Naive subsets did not differ in surface CD5, and the authors estimated TCR strength using properties of the TRB CDR3. Hydrophobicity of TRB CDR3s was greater in CXCR3-positive naive cells than in CXCR3-negative naive cells. For naive cells, CXCR3-negative and CXCR3-positive subsets had similar TRBV-TRBJ usage; for memory cells, usage differed.

The CDR3 contains 14 residues. The germline V gene has CDR1 MNHNY and CDR2 SVGAGI (reference sequence). The authors made the TRB cDNA libraries by 5' RACE using UMI labels. One entry per CDR3 protein, without DNA, is what TCRdb gives after re-calling the 5' RACE reads. The listing records some 64,000 distinct CDR3 sequences. A word on this clonotype: What it binds is not known.

The chain carries TRBV6-6 and TRBJ1-1. The clonotype originates from a human donor in good health. Some clones in this sample may be carry-over from other donors' samples. The source material was naive CXCR3+ CD8+ T cells from blood. Documented subset: CD45RO-CCR7+CD27+CD95- naive CD8+ T cells expressing CXCR3 (TNR3+). The chain's CDR3 is CASSYVVRNTEAFF.